A single T cell receptor beta chain is shown here with its context. These data originate in a study of T cells in Graves' hyperthyroidism and ophthalmopathy. This CDR3 spans 13 amino acids. The germline V gene has CDR1 SGHAT and CDR2 FQDESV (reference sequence). Germline trimming cut 5 bases from V and 4 bases from J; bases unmatched to any gene: 2. Graves' hyperthyroidism qualified as stable when ophthalmopathy did not progress within 18 months. Hyperthyroidism was newly diagnosed in patients aged 18 to 65 (duration under 2 months). Exclusion of a patient resulted from uncontrolled infection, other autoimmune disease, pregnancy or lactation. Diagnosis relied on clinical symptoms, serum thyroxine and TRAb, thyroid ultrasound and orbital computed tomography. Amplified regions were TCR beta CDR3 sequences from RNA transcripts. With the HTBI primer set, the TCR CDR3 went through a first round of RT-PCR. TCRdb processed the multiplex PCR reads anew with MiXCR; each CDR3 protein has one entry. The sample contains 300,000 or so distinct CDR3 sequences, 21% of which appear only once.

The chain recombines TRBV11-1 with TRBJ1-1; the match to TRBD1 covers 9 bases. Specimen: blood. This TCR was recovered from a woman between 45 and 65 years old with Graves' hyperthyroidism. CDR3 amino acids: CASSDRGFTEAFF. The CDR3 nucleotides read TGTGCCAGCAGCGACAGGGGGTTCACTGAAGCTTTCTTT.